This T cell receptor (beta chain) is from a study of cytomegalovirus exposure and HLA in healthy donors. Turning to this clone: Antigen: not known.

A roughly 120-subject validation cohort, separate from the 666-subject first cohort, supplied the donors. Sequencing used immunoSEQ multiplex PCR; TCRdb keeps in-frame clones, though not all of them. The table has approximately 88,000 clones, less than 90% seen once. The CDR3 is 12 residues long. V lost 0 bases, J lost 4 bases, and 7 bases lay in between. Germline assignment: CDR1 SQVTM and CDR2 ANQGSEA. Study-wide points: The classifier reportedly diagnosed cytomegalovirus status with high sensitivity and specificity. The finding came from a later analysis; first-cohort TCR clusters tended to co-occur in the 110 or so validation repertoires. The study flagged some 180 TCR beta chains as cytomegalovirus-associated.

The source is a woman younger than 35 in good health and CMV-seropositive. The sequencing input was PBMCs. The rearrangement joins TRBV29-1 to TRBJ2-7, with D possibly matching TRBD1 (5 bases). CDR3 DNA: TGCAGCGTTGAAGACCAGGGTTACGAGCAGTACTTC. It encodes CSVEDQGYEQYF.